This T cell receptor beta chain originates from a study of tumor-infiltrating lymphocytes in primary liver carcinoma. About the research overall: The yield of productive TCRbeta reads per sample was roughly 3.65 to 8 million and was similar across tissue types. General study results and limits: Bulk unsorted samples prevented comparison of CD4+ and CD8+ repertoires. Significantly greater top-250-clone fractions characterized tumors relative to blood (p = 0.039).

Germline DNA was also extracted, and blood RNA derived from unsorted whole blood. Patients had chronic HBV infection and were treatment-naive. This clonotype came up many times. What it binds is not known. This CDR3 is 13 amino acids long. V shed 5 bases and J shed 3 bases, with 10 bases lying between them. TCR beta cDNA was reverse-transcribed from 450 to 500 ng of total RNA. The reaction used a constant-region primer and ProtoScript II reverse transcriptase. Three rounds of nested multiplex PCR with slightly modified ARM-PCR produced TCR beta libraries. PCR rounds one and two used TRBV1-TRBV30 forward primers with a C-beta reverse primer for around 9 cycles each. Each CDR3 protein gets one entry after TCRdb re-called the multiplex PCR reads with MiXCR. The table lists some 180,000 distinct CDR3 sequences, 50% to 75% of them singletons, with around three quarters in the top ten.

The sample was peripheral blood. The clonotype was recovered from a man aged 35 to 55 with primary liver carcinoma and hepatitis B virus infection. The genes are TRBV12-3 or TRBV12-4 and TRBJ2-5; D may match TRBD1 or TRBD2 (5 bases each). The CDR3 is CASSQQEEETQYF. As DNA, the CDR3 is TGTGCCAGCAGTCAACAGGAGGAAGAGACCCAGTACTTC.